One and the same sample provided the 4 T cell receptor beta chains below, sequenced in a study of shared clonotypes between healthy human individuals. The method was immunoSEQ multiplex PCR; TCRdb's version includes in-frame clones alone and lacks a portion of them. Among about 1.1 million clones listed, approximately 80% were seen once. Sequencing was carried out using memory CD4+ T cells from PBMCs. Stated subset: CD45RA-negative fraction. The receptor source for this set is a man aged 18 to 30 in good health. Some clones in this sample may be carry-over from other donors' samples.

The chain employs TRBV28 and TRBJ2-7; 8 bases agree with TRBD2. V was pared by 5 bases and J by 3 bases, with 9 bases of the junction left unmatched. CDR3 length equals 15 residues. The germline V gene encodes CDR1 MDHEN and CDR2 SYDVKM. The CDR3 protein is CASSATGTRFYEQYF. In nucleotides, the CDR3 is TGTGCCAGCAGTGCAACCGGGACTAGATTCTACGAGCAGTACTTC.

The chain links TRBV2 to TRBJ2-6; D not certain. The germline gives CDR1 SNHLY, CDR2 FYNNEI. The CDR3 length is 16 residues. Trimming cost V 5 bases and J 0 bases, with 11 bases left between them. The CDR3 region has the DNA TGTGCCAGCAGTCCCCGGCCTTACTCTGGGGCCAACGTCCTGACTTTC. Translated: CASSPRPYSGANVLTF.

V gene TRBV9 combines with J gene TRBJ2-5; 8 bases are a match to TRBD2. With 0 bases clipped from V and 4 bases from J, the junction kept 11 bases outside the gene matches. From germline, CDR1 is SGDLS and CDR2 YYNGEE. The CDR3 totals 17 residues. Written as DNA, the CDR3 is TGTGCCAGCAGCGTAGAGGGAGCTACGCTAGCGGGAGAGACCCAGTACTTC. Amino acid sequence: CASSVEGATLAGETQYF.

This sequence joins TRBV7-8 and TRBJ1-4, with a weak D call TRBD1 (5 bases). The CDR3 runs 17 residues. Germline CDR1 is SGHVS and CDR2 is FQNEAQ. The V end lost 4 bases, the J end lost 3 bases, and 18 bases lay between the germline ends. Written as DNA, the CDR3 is TGTGCCAGCAGCTCCACGGCGACATGGGGGGCTAATGAAAAACTGTTTTTT. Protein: CASSSTATWGANEKLFF.